In its sample, the clone carrying this TCR beta chain was seen a few times. Its matching antigen is unknown. TCRdb reprocessed the reads with MiXCR, giving one entry per CDR3 protein. This table has some 450,000 distinct CDR3 sequences, about a third appearing once. These data come from a study of T cell repertoires in cytomegalovirus infection. Study as a whole: Matching HLA type and CMV infection were both indicated by public TCR beta signatures. Points from the study as a whole: Summed frequency of public TCR beta families distinguished CMV carriers with the relevant HLA. Clonotypes of TCR beta that were HLA-C-restricted and CMV-specific dominated the ex vivo response.

Sequenced sample: PBMCs. The receptor was derived from a human donor in good health (CMV status not recorded). Some clones in this sample may be carry-over from other donors' samples.

The CDR3 coding sequence is TGCGCCAGCAGTCCCCCCTGGTTTGGTAAAAACACCGGGGAGCTGTTTTTT. This codes for CASSPPWFGKNTGELFF. This rearrangement joins TRBV4-1 to TRBJ2-2; D gene ambiguous. Germline CDR1 MGHRA, CDR2 YSYEKL. The CDR3 contains 17 residues. Trimming pared 6 bases from V and 2 bases from J, leaving 19 bases between.